The 28 T cell receptor beta chains listed next were all sequenced from one sample in a study of blood T cell repertoires in COVID-19. Profiled with immunoSEQ multiplex PCR; TCRdb holds only in-frame clones, not every one. In the table there are 25,000 to 35,000 clones, around 88% of which are singletons. Sequencing was done on a sample of peripheral blood. The receptors were sampled from a human donor in a cohort sampled during active COVID-19.

Only one count was recorded for this clone. The chain has TRBV19 and TRBJ2-7; TRBD1 is a possible D gene (6 bases). The V gene lost 3 bases and the J gene lost 4 bases, with 13 bases spanning the gap. CDR1 LNHDA and CDR2 SQIVND come from the germline V gene (reference sequence). CDR3 length equals 14 residues. CDR3 sequence (DNA): TGTGCCAGTAGTATTTGGGACAACACTTACGAGCAGTACTTC. It yields the protein CASSIWDNTYEQYF.

This sequence joins TRBV5-1 and TRBJ2-7, with a tentative D call TRBD1 (5 bases). The V end was cut by 0 bases, the J end by 1 base, with 11 bases between. The CDR3 has 15 amino acids. The V gene's germline CDR1 is SGHRS and CDR2 YFSETQ. CDR3 sequence: CASSLATGLSYEQYF. The CDR3 DNA sequence: TGCGCCAGCAGCTTGGCTACAGGTTTATCCTACGAGCAGTACTTC.

The chain is built from TRBV3-1 (or the pseudogene TRBV3-2) and TRBJ2-7; D not resolved. V was shortened by 0 bases and J by 3 bases, with 12 bases between the two germline ends. The CDR3 extends over 15 amino acids. The germline gives CDR1 LGHDT, CDR2 YNNKEL (reference sequence). CDR3 residues: CASSQDQMAGYEQYF. The CDR3 DNA is TGTGCCAGCAGCCAAGATCAAATGGCAGGCTACGAGCAGTACTTC.

This chain links TRBV7-8 with TRBJ1-6; D ambiguous. V lost 1 base and J 7 bases, leaving 5 bases between the germline ends. The CDR3 length is 13 residues. Germline V gives CDR1 SGHVS, CDR2 FQNEAQ. CDR3 sequence: CASSLGRNSPLHF. In nucleotides, the CDR3 is TGTGCCAGCAGCTTAGGGCGGAATTCACCCCTCCACTTT.

This clone was recorded only once. The CDR3 bases are TGCGCCAGCAGTGAGATTGGACAAAGTCAAGCTTTCTTT. Translation: CASSEIGQSQAFF. V usage is TRBV10-1 and J usage is TRBJ1-1, with D perhaps TRBD1 (5 bases). Germline V gene sequence: CDR1 WNHNN, CDR2 SYGVQD (reference sequence). V shed 2 bases and J shed 9 bases, with 13 bases lying between them. CDR3 size: 13 residues.

This chain connects TRBV5-1 to TRBJ2-2; 9 bases map to TRBD1. The germline V gene encodes CDR1 SGHRS and CDR2 YFSETQ. Trimming at V came to 1 base and at J to 1 base, leaving 14 bases not matched to a gene. The CDR3 sequence is 20 residues long. The CDR3 loop is CASSLNIRGTGGLNTGELFF. The CDR3 DNA reads TGCGCCAGCAGCTTGAATATACGAGGTACAGGGGGCTTGAACACCGGGGAGCTGTTTTTT.

V and J are TRBV6-2 or TRBV6-3 and TRBJ1-2; D is undetermined. The CDR3 length is 18 residues. The V end lost 2 bases, the J end lost 6 bases, and 25 bases lay between the germline ends. In germline, CDR1 is MNHEY, CDR2 SVGEGT. The CDR3 nucleotides read TGTGCCAGCAGTTACCGGCAGTTGAGGGTTAGGTCGATGCATGGCTACACCTTC. It yields the protein CASSYRQLRVRSMHGYTF.

The chain has TRBV9 and TRBJ1-6, with 9 positions matching TRBD1. The CDR3 extends over 15 amino acids. Germline-derived CDR1 and CDR2 are SGDLS and YYNGEE. V lost 3 bases to trimming and J lost 8 bases; unmatched junction nucleotides: 6. CDR3 in amino acids: CASSAPTGGDSPLHF. CDR3 sequence (DNA): TGTGCCAGCAGCGCCCCAACAGGGGGCGATTCACCCCTCCACTTT.

The chain is built from TRBV5-1 and TRBJ2-1, with 7 bases matching TRBD1. Germline V gene lookup returns CDR1 SGHRS and CDR2 YFSETQ. After removal of 0 bases from V and 4 bases from J, the junction contained 13 bases not matched to a gene. The CDR3 is 18 residues long. CDR3 region: CASSLGLDRDPLYNEQFF. In DNA, the CDR3 is TGCGCCAGCAGCTTGGGCCTAGACAGGGACCCCCTTTACAATGAGCAGTTCTTC.

The V and J genes are TRBV15 and TRBJ1-2; 7 nucleotides match TRBD1. V dropped 7 bases and J dropped 0; count of bases not matched to a gene: 8. Germline V gene data show CDR1 as LNHNV and CDR2 as YYDKDF (reference sequence). The CDR3 totals 15 residues. CDR3 bases: TGTGCCACCAAAAAGGACAGGCAAGCTAACTATGGCTACACCTTC. Protein: CATKKDRQANYGYTF.

The rearrangement links TRBV6-5 to TRBJ2-2, with D possibly TRBD1 on 7 matching bases. V was pared by 10 bases and J by 1 base, with 16 bases between. The CDR3 runs to 15 residues. Germline V CDR1 and CDR2: MNHEY, SVGAGI. CDR3 in DNA: TGTGCCAATAGCCAGGGGGGAGGGAACACCGGGGAGCTGTTTTTT. Protein sequence: CANSQGGGNTGELFF.

This rearrangement joins TRBV7-9 to TRBJ1-2, with 8 bases fitting TRBD1. This CDR3 contains 15 residues. Trimming removed 8 bases from V and 4 bases from J; junction bases left unmatched: 12. Per germline, CDR1 SEHNR and CDR2 FQNEAQ (reference sequence). This CDR3 is CASRKQGGSVYGYTF. CDR3 DNA: TGTGCCAGCCGAAAACAGGGGGGCAGTGTCTATGGCTACACCTTC.

The chain recombines TRBV27 with TRBJ1-1; TRBD1 agrees at 7 bases. CDR1 is MNHEY and CDR2 is SMNVEV in the germline V gene (reference sequence). J gave up 5 bases and V 6 bases, and 12 bases lay outside the gene matches. There are 15 residues in the CDR3. CDR3 in DNA: TGTGCCAGCAGCGATACGACAGGGTGGATGACTGAAGCTTTCTTT. Translation gives CASSDTTGWMTEAFF.

The gene calls are TRBV3-1 (or the pseudogene TRBV3-2) and TRBJ2-5; 8 positions match TRBD2. Germline CDR1 and CDR2: LGHDT and YNNKEL (reference sequence). V trimming: 1 base; J trimming: 8 bases; junction bases outside the gene matches: 6. The CDR3 contains 14 residues. DNA of the CDR3: TGTGCCAGCAGCCAAGTCCCAGCGGGGGACACCCAGTACTTC. Encoded protein: CASSQVPAGDTQYF.

The CDR3 DNA reads TGTGCCAGCAGCACGGGGACAGGGCTGGTTTCGAACACTGAAGCTTTCTTT. Amino acids: CASSTGTGLVSNTEAFF. This chain links TRBV9 with TRBJ1-1; 9 bases line up with TRBD1. V gave up 4 bases and J gave up 1 base; unmatched junction bases: 11. The CDR3 loop spans 17 amino acids. Germline loops: CDR1 SGDLS, CDR2 YYNGEE.

J is TRBJ2-3 and V is TRBV11-2; a weak D match, TRBD1 (6 bases). V lost 4 bases, J lost 4 bases, and 15 bases lay in between. In germline, CDR1 is SGHAT, CDR2 FQNNGV. The CDR3 is made up of 15 amino acids. Here the CDR3 reads CASSSGTYAADTQYF. The CDR3 DNA sequence: TGTGCCAGCAGCTCAGGGACATACGCTGCAGATACGCAGTATTTT.

The V gene is TRBV5-1, the J gene TRBJ1-2, with 9 positions matching TRBD1. V lost 4 bases and J lost 7; bases outside the gene matches: 11. Germline CDR1 reads SGHRS; CDR2 reads YFSETQ. This CDR3 is built from 15 residues. In DNA, the CDR3 is TGCGCCAGCAGCACTACAGGGGGCTCGCTTCCTGGCTACACCTTC. It is translated as CASSTTGGSLPGYTF.

On this clone itself: The same CDR3 arises from other DNA sequences in this sample as well. The chain has TRBV24-1 and TRBJ1-3, with TRBD1 matching 9 bases. Unmatched junction bases numbered 16, after V lost 4 bases and J lost 1 base. This CDR3 region has 20 residues. Germline CDR1 and CDR2: KGHDR and SFDVKD. The CDR3 reads CATSDLGQGSVYLSGNTIYF. The DNA of the CDR3 is TGTGCCACCAGTGACCTGGGACAGGGATCAGTATATCTTTCTGGAAACACCATATATTTT.

The V gene is TRBV21-1, the J gene TRBJ1-4; the D call TRBD1 from the table was never checked on the DNA. TRBV21-1 is marked as a pseudogene. The CDR3 has 15 residues. Here the CDR3 DNA reads TGTGCCAGCAGCCTCTCCAGGGGAAGTAATGAAAAACTGTTTTTT. Its translation is CASSLSRGSNEKLFF.

In nucleotides, the CDR3 is TGTGCCAGCAGTGAATGGCAGATCTCACCCCTCCACTTT. Amino acids: CASSEWQISPLHF. This chain connects TRBV25-1 to TRBJ1-6; no definite D call. Germline V gene data show CDR1 as MGHDK and CDR2 as SYGVNS. The V end was cut by 1 base, the J end by 10 bases, with 8 bases between. CDR3 length equals 13 residues.

The chain recombines TRBV19 with TRBJ2-5; 10 nucleotides match TRBD1. V was clipped by 5 bases and J by 7 bases; unmatched bases: 4. Germline loops: CDR1 LNHDA, CDR2 SQIVND (reference sequence). The CDR3 is 13 amino acids. CDR3 sequence: CASSAGQGGTQYF. In DNA form, the CDR3 reads TGTGCCAGTAGTGCTGGACAGGGGGGGACCCAGTACTTC.

The chain has TRBV27 and TRBJ2-7, with D unresolved. Trimming took 7 bases from V and 4 from J, leaving 8 bases between them. From germline, CDR1 is MNHEY and CDR2 SMNVEV (reference sequence). This CDR3 comprises 11 residues. CDR3 DNA: TGTGCCAGCACCCCATTGTACGAGCAGTACTTC. It codes for CASTPLYEQYF.

The chain carries TRBV7-8 and TRBJ2-2, with D possibly TRBD1 on 5 matching bases. Germline loops: CDR1 SGHVS, CDR2 FQNEAQ. Trimming removed 1 base at V and 1 base at J, with 10 bases between. The CDR3 is 16 amino acids. CDR3 region: CASSLGSGRNTGELFF. The CDR3 coding sequence is TGTGCCAGCAGCTTAGGGTCAGGGCGGAACACCGGGGAGCTGTTTTTT. Full variable domain (rest looked up from reference TRBV7-8 and TRBJ2-2): GAGVSQSPRYKVAKRGQDVALRCDPISGHVSLFWYQQALGQGPEFLTYFQNEAQLDKSGLPSDRFFAERPEGSVSTLKIQRTQQEDSAVYLCASSLGSGRNTGELFFGEGSRLTVL.

This clone appeared a single time. The rearrangement links TRBV11-2 to TRBJ2-7; weak D call: TRBD1 (6 bases). Germline V gene data show CDR1 as SGHAT and CDR2 as FQNNGV. The CDR3 covers 13 residues. V gave up 5 bases and J gave up 2 bases, with 10 bases separating them. CDR3 in amino acids: CASSPRGTYEQYF. The CDR3 bases are TGTGCCAGCAGCCCCAGGGGCACCTACGAGCAGTACTTC.

J is TRBJ1-2 and V is TRBV5-6; D gene uncertain. V gave up 6 bases and J gave up 1 base, with 4 bases separating them. This CDR3 has 11 amino acids. Germline V gives CDR1 SGHDT, CDR2 YYEEEE. The CDR3 nucleotides are TGTGCCAGCACGGGTAACTATGGCTACACCTTC. It encodes CASTGNYGYTF.

The chain uses TRBV29-1 and TRBJ1-2, with 10 bases lining up with TRBD1. The germline gives CDR1 SQVTM, CDR2 ANQGSEA. The length of the CDR3 is 13 residues. V trimming: 8 bases; J trimming: 6 bases; junction bases outside the gene matches: 9. CDR3 in DNA: TGCAGCACCTCCCCCGGGACAGGGGATGGCTACACCTTC. As protein: CSTSPGTGDGYTF.

The J gene is TRBJ2-1, the V gene TRBV11-1, with D uncertain. Germline lookup yields CDR1 SGHAT and CDR2 FQDESV (reference sequence). Trimming cost V 4 bases and J 0 bases, with 10 bases left between them. The CDR3 has 15 residues. CDR3 nucleotides: TGTGCCAGCAGCTCGACTGGAAGCTCCTACAATGAGCAGTTCTTC. Encoded protein: CASSSTGSSYNEQFF.

The chain has TRBV7-9 and TRBJ1-2; unclear D gene. The germline V and J ends were trimmed by 0 bases and 5 bases, with 16 bases remaining between them. This CDR3 is 16 amino acids long. CDR1 SEHNR and CDR2 FQNEAQ come from the germline V gene (reference sequence). For the CDR3, the DNA is TGTGCCAGCAGCTTAGCTAGCGGCAGCGGCGCTTATGGCTACACCTTC. Its protein is CASSLASGSGAYGYTF. Based on the CDR3 plus reference TRBV7-9 and TRBJ1-2, the full variable domain is DTGVSQNPRHKITKRGQNVTFRCDPISEHNRLYWYRQTLGQGPEFLTYFQNEAQLEKSRLLSDRFSAERPKGSFSTLEIQRTEQGDSAMYLCASSLASGSGAYGYTFGSGTRLTVV.